Below are 4 T cell receptor beta chains sequenced from a single sample in a study of T cell changes during pregnancy in multiple sclerosis. Profiling relied on immunoSEQ multiplex PCR, and the TCRdb table lists in-frame clones only, not all of them. Among roughly 56,000 clones listed, 75% to 95% were seen once. This specimen was CD4+ T cells from peripheral blood mononuclear cells, taken after pregnancy. The receptors stem from a female donor in good health, enrolled as a control in a pregnancy study.

The chain employs TRBV15 and TRBJ1-2; D unresolved. Germline assignment: CDR1 LNHNV and CDR2 YYDKDF (reference sequence). CDR3 length equals 13 residues. Trimming removed 3 bases at V and 1 base at J, with 6 bases between. The CDR3 region is CATSRADNYGYTF. The DNA for the CDR3 is TGTGCCACCAGCAGGGCGGATAACTATGGCTACACCTTC.

Comment on this clone: Relative to the germline gene, one junction end is altered; a read error may explain this. The chain links TRBV7-7 to TRBJ2-5; D possibly corresponds to TRBD2 (5 bases). Germline CDR1 and CDR2: SSHAT and FNYEAQ (reference sequence). The CDR3 sequence is 17 residues long. This chain's CDR3 is CASSSISRPDFQETQYF. CDR3 DNA sequence: TGTGCTAGCAGCTCAATCTCCCGGCCGGACTTCCAAGAGACCCAGTACTTC.

The chain employs TRBV5-5 and TRBJ2-3; unclear D gene. Trimming removed 9 bases from V and 3 bases from J, with 14 bases in between. The CDR3 contains 13 residues. Looked up from germline, CDR1 is SGHKS and CDR2 is YYEKEE (reference sequence). The CDR3 region has the DNA TGTGCCACTGCGAGAGCCTCAACAGATACGCAGTATTTT. It translates to CATARASTDTQYF.

V is TRBV25-1 and J is TRBJ1-1; 12 bases agree with TRBD1. This CDR3 spans 15 amino acids. Germline CDR1 reads MGHDK; CDR2 reads SYGVNS. Germline trimming cut 3 bases from V and 10 bases from J; bases unmatched to any gene: 9. The DNA for the CDR3 is TGTGCCAGCAGTGATCCGGGACAGGGGGCCCCCGCAGCTTTCTTT. As protein: CASSDPGQGAPAAFF.